These 26 T cell receptor beta chains share one sample of origin, sequenced in a study of cytomegalovirus exposure and HLA in healthy donors. A multiplex PCR was run with 60 Vbeta primers and 13 Jbeta primers. Some clones are missing from TCRdb's copy, which holds only in-frame ones; the method was immunoSEQ multiplex PCR. The table lists some 80,000 clones, 62% of them singletons, with approximately 4% in the top ten. What was sequenced was PBMCs. These receptors came from a male donor in good health and CMV-seropositive.

This sequence joins TRBV5-1 and TRBJ2-1, with 9 nucleotides matching TRBD1. The CDR3 contains 15 residues. Looked up from germline, CDR1 is SGHRS and CDR2 is YFSETQ. After removal of 0 bases from V and 6 bases from J, the junction contained 4 bases not matched to a gene. The CDR3 DNA reads TGCGCCAGCAGCTTGGGGGACAGGGTGCTCAATGAGCAGTTCTTC. Encoded protein: CASSLGDRVLNEQFF.

V is TRBV11-2 and J is TRBJ2-1; possible D gene TRBD1, 5 bases. Trimming pared 1 base from V and 12 bases from J, leaving 13 bases between. This CDR3 is built from 13 residues. Germline values: CDR1 SGHAT, CDR2 FQNNGV. CDR3 bases: TGTGCCAGCAGCTTAGGGGGCGAGGTCGGGCAGTTCTTC. This gives the protein CASSLGGEVGQFF.

The rearrangement joins TRBV6-5 to TRBJ2-1; possibly TRBD1 for D (5 bases). The CDR3 is made up of 11 amino acids. Trimming removed 5 bases from V and 12 bases from J, with 11 bases in between. In germline, CDR1 is MNHEY, CDR2 SVGAGI. CDR3 residues: CASSRGVSQFF. In DNA, the CDR3 is TGTGCCAGCAGTAGGGGCGTATCGCAGTTCTTC.

This clone came up once. The rearrangement joins TRBV9 to TRBJ2-5; D might be TRBD2 (5 bases). Between the trimmed V and J ends, which lost 0 bases and 3 bases, there was a span of 12 bases. The CDR3 runs to 15 residues. Germline CDR1 SGDLS, CDR2 YYNGEE. CDR3 sequence (DNA): TGTGCCAGCAGCGTAGCTACGGTCGGGGAAGAGACCCAGTACTTC. This translates into CASSVATVGEETQYF.

V gene TRBV30 combines with J gene TRBJ2-7; 8 bases agree with TRBD1. Germline CDR1 GTSNPN, CDR2 SVGIG (reference sequence). V lost 3 bases, J lost 6 bases, and 4 bases stayed unmatched. CDR3 length: 12 amino acids. The CDR3 protein is CAWSLTGGEQYF. Here the CDR3 DNA reads TGTGCCTGGAGCCTTACAGGGGGCGAGCAGTACTTC.

This chain connects TRBV6-5 to TRBJ2-7, with 9 bases lining up with TRBD1. The V segment lost 4 bases and the J segment 2 bases; nucleotides outside the gene matches: 3. This CDR3 is built from 14 residues. Germline V gene sequence: CDR1 MNHEY, CDR2 SVGAGI. Here the CDR3 DNA reads TGTGCCAGCAGTTTCCGGGACAGGGCCTACGAGCAGTACTTC. Translating it yields CASSFRDRAYEQYF.

Comment on this clone: Mismatch with germline at one junction end may stem from a read error. The chain couples TRBV2 to TRBJ1-1; 8 bases line up with TRBD1. From germline, CDR1 is SNHLY and CDR2 FYNNEI. CDR3 size: 17 residues. CDR3 sequence reads: CASSESGQVVEDTEAFF. The CDR3, as DNA: TGTGCCAGCAGTGAGTCGGGACAGGTAGTGGAGGACACTGAAGCTTTTTTT.

The genes are TRBV19 and TRBJ1-4; 9 nucleotides agree with TRBD1. The CDR3 is 13 amino acids. The junction had 5 bases not matched to a gene; V was cut back by 7 bases and J by 8 bases. The germline gives CDR1 LNHDA, CDR2 SQIVND (reference sequence). The DNA of the CDR3 is TGTGCCAGTATAGGGACAGGGCGCGAAAAACTGTTTTTT. Translating gives CASIGTGREKLFF.

The rearrangement uses TRBV7-9 and TRBJ1-1, with 10 bases lining up with TRBD1. CDR3 size: 15 residues. Germline assignment: CDR1 SEHNR and CDR2 FQNEAQ (reference sequence). With 2 bases clipped from V and 4 bases from J, the junction kept 4 bases outside the gene matches. CDR3 amino acids: CASSLPGTGATEAFF. CDR3 in DNA: TGTGCCAGCAGCTTACCGGGGACAGGGGCCACTGAAGCTTTCTTT.

V usage is TRBV28 and J usage is TRBJ1-3, with TRBD1 as a possible D gene (5 bases). The CDR3 sequence is 15 residues long. CDR1 and CDR2 (germline): MDHEN, SYDVKM. With 4 bases removed from V and 2 bases from J, the gap between germline ends came to 12 bases. CDR3 residues: CASSYGGAAGNTIYF. In DNA form, the CDR3 reads TGTGCCAGCAGTTATGGAGGGGCTGCTGGAAACACCATATATTTT.

This chain connects TRBV6-5 to TRBJ1-3; D perhaps matches TRBD1 (6 bases). Germline loops: CDR1 MNHEY, CDR2 SVGAGI. Trimming removed 2 bases from V and 4 bases from J, with 12 bases in between. This CDR3 is built from 15 residues. The CDR3 is CASSYTRDIGNTIYF. The CDR3 DNA reads TGTGCCAGCAGTTACACCCGGGACATCGGAAACACCATATATTTT.

J is TRBJ2-7 and V is TRBV7-6; 10 nucleotides align to TRBD1. V shed 5 bases, J shed 4 bases, and the junction held 11 bases outside the gene matches. Germline V CDR1 and CDR2: SGHVS, FNYEAQ. The CDR3 is 16 amino acids. This CDR3 is CASSRGGGQGTYEQYF. The CDR3 bases are TGTGCCAGCAGCCGAGGGGGGGGACAGGGGACATACGAGCAGTACTTC.

The chain links TRBV15 to TRBJ1-1; no definite D call. This CDR3 is built from 14 residues. V was clipped by 0 bases and J by 4 bases, with 9 bases between them. From germline, CDR1 is LNHNV and CDR2 YYDKDF (reference sequence). The CDR3 DNA sequence: TGTGCCACCAGCAGAGATATAGCGGGCACTGAAGCTTTCTTT. Translating it yields CATSRDIAGTEAFF. Full variable domain (rest looked up from reference TRBV15 and TRBJ1-1): DAMVIQNPRYQVTQFGKPVTLSCSQTLNHNVMYWYQQKSSQAPKLLFHYYDKDFNNEADTPDNFQSRRPNTSFCFLDIRSPGLGDTAMYLCATSRDIAGTEAFFGQGTRLTVV.

The V call is TRBV5-1, the J call TRBJ2-1, with a tentative D call TRBD1 (7 bases). Germline CDR1 SGHRS, CDR2 YFSETQ. This CDR3 has 15 residues. The V end lost 4 bases, the J end lost 7 bases, and 18 bases lay between the germline ends. The chain's CDR3 is CASSPQPQGGNEQFF. The CDR3 nucleotides read TGCGCCAGCAGCCCTCAACCTCAGGGGGGTAATGAGCAGTTCTTC.

The V call is TRBV6-5, the J call TRBJ1-4; D is unresolved. The CDR3 sequence is 15 residues long. V lost 0 bases to trimming and J lost 6 bases, with 11 bases between them. CDR1 is MNHEY and CDR2 is SVGAGI in the germline V gene. CDR3 region: CASSYSPPPDEKLFF. As DNA, the CDR3 is TGTGCCAGCAGTTACTCCCCTCCCCCGGATGAAAAACTGTTTTTT.

This clone was seen a single time. The genes are TRBV6-6 and TRBJ2-7; TRBD1 aligns across 7 bases. The length of the CDR3 is 15 residues. V lost 2 bases, J lost 3 bases, and 7 bases stayed unmatched. Germline-derived CDR1 and CDR2 are MNHNY and SVGAGI (reference sequence). As DNA, the CDR3 is TGTGCCAGCAGTTACGGGGGACAGAGTTTCTACGAGCAGTACTTC. Its translation is CASSYGGQSFYEQYF.

This clone was detected only once. At one end, the junction sequence differs from germline, possibly due to a read error. V is TRBV7-9 and J is TRBJ1-4, with TRBD1 as a possible D gene (5 bases). Germline V CDR1 and CDR2: SEHNR, FQNEAQ (reference sequence). The CDR3 is 12 amino acids. The CDR3: CSSSLGGEKLFF. DNA of the CDR3: TGTTCCAGCAGCTTGGGGGGGGAAAAACTGTTTTTT. Full variable domain (remainder filled in from reference TRBV7-9 and TRBJ1-4): DTGVSQNPRHKITKRGQNVTFRCDPISEHNRLYWYRQTLGQGPEFLTYFQNEAQLEKSRLLSDRFSAERPKGSFSTLEIQRTEQGDSAMYLCSSSLGGEKLFFGSGTQLSVL.

The CDR3 protein is CASSPGGTSKPQHF. The CDR3 nucleotides are TGTGCCAGCAGTCCGGGGGGAACGTCAAAGCCCCAGCATTTT. The rearrangement links TRBV7-2 to TRBJ1-5, with D possibly matching TRBD1 (5 bases). Germline V lookup: CDR1 SGHTA, CDR2 FQGNSA. The CDR3 has 14 amino acids. Deletions cut 6 bases from V and 8 bases from J, with 17 bases between.

The rearrangement uses TRBV2 and TRBJ2-2, with 7 nucleotides matching TRBD1. V was pared by 6 bases and J by 2 bases, with 3 bases of the junction left unmatched. Germline V gene lookup returns CDR1 SNHLY and CDR2 FYNNEI. The CDR3 consists of 14 residues. In nucleotides, the CDR3 is TGTGCCAGCAGGACAGGGCCTAACACCGGGGAGCTGTTTTTT. Translating gives CASRTGPNTGELFF.

J is TRBJ1-1 and V is TRBV2, with 8 bases matching TRBD1. With 3 bases clipped from V and 1 base from J, the junction kept 7 bases outside the gene matches. Germline loops: CDR1 SNHLY, CDR2 FYNNEI. The CDR3 sequence is 16 residues long. CDR3 bases: TGTGCCAGCAGTGAGGGCAGGGGGCAGAGGAACACTGAAGCTTTCTTT. Protein sequence: CASSEGRGQRNTEAFF.

This clone showed up just once. The chain has TRBV10-3 and TRBJ1-5; the D gene is possibly TRBD1 (5 bases). The V end lost 5 bases, the J end lost 4 bases, and 24 bases lay between the germline ends. The CDR3 has 18 amino acids. Looked up from germline, CDR1 is ENHRY and CDR2 is SYGVKD. CDR3 loop: CAISPGRGRDVGNQPQHF. The CDR3 region has the DNA TGTGCCATCAGTCCCGGGAGGGGTAGGGATGTGGGGAATCAGCCCCAGCATTTT.

The chain couples TRBV19 to TRBJ2-3; 9 bases align to TRBD1. This CDR3 has 15 residues. V dropped 8 bases and J dropped 3; count of bases not matched to a gene: 9. The germline CDR1 and CDR2 sequences are LNHDA and SQIVND (reference sequence). As DNA, the CDR3 is TGTGCCAGTGGGTACCAGGACAGGGGAACAGATACGCAGTATTTT. Its translation: CASGYQDRGTDTQYF. Combining the CDR3 with reference TRBV19 and TRBJ2-3 gives the whole variable domain DGGITQSPKYLFRKEGQNVTLSCEQNLNHDAMYWYRQDPGQGLRLIYYSQIVNDFQKGDIAEGYSVSREKKESFPLTVTSAQKNPTAFYLCASGYQDRGTDTQYFGPGTRLTVL.

CDR3: CASSITGGSSDTQYF. The CDR3 DNA is TGTGCCAGTAGTATCACCGGGGGGTCGTCAGATACGCAGTATTTT. The V and J genes are TRBV19 and TRBJ2-3, with 7 bases that match TRBD2. Germline CDR1 reads LNHDA; CDR2 reads SQIVND (reference sequence). The trim removed 3 bases at V and 4 bases at J, leaving 7 bases unmatched. This CDR3 contains 15 residues.

The gene calls are TRBV7-9 and TRBJ2-5, with D possibly TRBD1 on 5 matching bases. This CDR3 is built from 15 residues. Trimming removed 0 bases at V and 5 bases at J, with 13 bases between. Germline V gene data show CDR1 as SEHNR and CDR2 as FQNEAQ (reference sequence). CDR3 nucleotide sequence: TGTGCCAGCAGCTTAGCGGACGACAGTAGGGAGACCCAGTACTTC. Its translation: CASSLADDSRETQYF.

The chain has TRBV11-3 and TRBJ2-2; D is unresolved. Trimming cost V 5 bases and J 3 bases, with 7 bases left between them. The CDR3 runs 13 residues. The germline gives CDR1 SGHNT, CDR2 YENEEA. CDR3 region: CASSTTHTGELFF. In nucleotides, the CDR3 is TGTGCCAGCAGCACTACCCACACCGGGGAGCTGTTTTTT. Full variable domain (remainder filled in from reference TRBV11-3 and TRBJ2-2): EAGVVQSPRYKIIEKKQPVAFWCNPISGHNTLYWYLQNLGQGPELLIRYENEEAVDDSQLPKDRFSAERLKGVDSTLKIQPAELGDSAVYLCASSTTHTGELFFGEGSRLTVL.

To note about this clone: The identical CDR3 is also encoded by other nucleotide sequences in the sample. V is TRBV7-2 and J is TRBJ2-1; 7 bases map to TRBD1. The germline CDR1 and CDR2 sequences are SGHTA and FQGNSA. V lost 5 bases to trimming and J lost 4 bases; unmatched junction nucleotides: 11. The CDR3 is 16 residues long. CDR3: CASSTSPSGGYNEQFF. CDR3 coding DNA: TGTGCCAGCAGCACTAGTCCCTCAGGGGGTTACAATGAGCAGTTCTTC.